This TCR beta chain was found in a study of early stage breast cancer tumors. Study-wide results and caveats: Unsorted bulk genomic DNA sequencing lacked pairing and functional marker data.

Each sample had two DNA replicates, roughly 0.5 ug blood or 1.5 ug tissue. The table came from immunoSEQ multiplex PCR; TCRdb's copy has only in-frame clones and leaves some out. The data contain about 28,000 clones, around 50% of them singletons. This clone is labeled medium-sized. No antigen is known for it. V was pared by 4 bases and J by 0 bases, with 16 bases between. The CDR3 is 16 amino acids. Germline-derived CDR1 and CDR2 are SGDLS and YYNGEE. This receptor was identified in a person in their fifties or sixties with breast cancer. The chain combines TRBV9 with TRBJ1-1; D is uncertain. Sequences were obtained from breast tumor tissue. This CDR3 is CASSPRGGRMNTEAFF. The CDR3 region has the DNA TGTGCCAGCAGCCCCCGGGGTGGCAGAATGAACACTGAAGCTTTCTTT.